This entry lists 27 T cell receptor beta chains sequenced from one sample in a study of identical twins. TCRdb re-called the 5' RACE reads through MiXCR, storing one row per CDR3 protein. The sample includes about 200,000 distinct CDR3 sequences, 7.5% of them seen just once. This sample also appeared in a second study, on yellow fever vaccine responses in identical twins.

The sample was memory (CD45RO+) T cells sorted from blood. Receptor source: a woman aged 18-29 years in good health.

This sequence joins TRBV20-1 and TRBJ2-1, with 7 bases matching TRBD1. The CDR3 is 13 residues long. The germline V gene has CDR1 DFQATT and CDR2 SNEGSKA (reference sequence). After removal of 4 bases from V and 4 bases from J, the junction contained 4 bases not matched to a gene. The CDR3 coding sequence is TGCAGTGCTATTCAGGGGGTTTACAATGAGCAGTTCTTC. This codes for CSAIQGVYNEQFF.

In this sample, this clonotype turned up many times. The CDR3 sequence: CASSDRWNTGELFF. The CDR3 coding sequence is TGTGCCAGCAGTGACAGGTGGAACACCGGGGAGCTGTTTTTT. V is TRBV6-2 or TRBV6-3 and J is TRBJ2-2; TRBD1 is a possible D gene (6 bases). The CDR3 contains 14 residues. V shed 5 bases and J shed 1 base, with 8 bases lying between them. The germline V gene has CDR1 MNHEY and CDR2 SVGEGT.

This clonotype has at least ten counts. This sequence joins TRBV3-1 and TRBJ2-2; 7 bases are a match to TRBD2. V was clipped by 4 bases and J by 8 bases; unmatched bases: 10. CDR3 length: 15 amino acids. Per the germline V gene, CDR1 is LGHDT and CDR2 is YNNKEL (reference sequence). The CDR3 DNA is TGTGCCAGCAGCCTTGGACTAGGTGGGGGAGGGGAGCTGTTTTTT. Translation gives CASSLGLGGGGELFF.

The chain employs TRBV5-5 and TRBJ1-4; a weak D match, TRBD1 (5 bases). CDR3 length: 15 amino acids. V was trimmed by 0 bases and J by 7 bases, leaving 13 bases between them. CDR1 and CDR2 from the germline V gene are SGHKS and YYEKEE (reference sequence). The CDR3 DNA is TGTGCCAGCAGCTTGGTGGTCGGGAGGGGTGAAAAACTGTTTTTT. This sequence encodes CASSLVVGRGEKLFF. The full variable domain, rest sourced from reference TRBV5-5 and TRBJ1-4, is DAGVTQSPTHLIKTRGQQVTLRCSPISGHKSVSWYQQVLGQGPQFIFQYYEKEERGRGNFPDRFSARQFPNYSSELNVNALLLGDSALYLCASSLVVGRGEKLFFGSGTQLSVL.

This clonotype was picked up many times. The chain combines TRBV3-1 with TRBJ2-1, with TRBD2 matching over 13 bases. The CDR3 is 18 amino acids. Germline assignment: CDR1 LGHDT and CDR2 YNNKEL (reference sequence). V was clipped by 0 bases and J by 5 bases; unmatched bases: 7. Written as DNA, the CDR3 is TGTGCCAGCAGCCAAGATGTGACTAGCGGGAGGAGGCACAATGAGCAGTTCTTC. Translating it yields CASSQDVTSGRRHNEQFF.

Ten or more counts support this clonotype. The chain uses TRBV7-9 and TRBJ2-1; 7 bases are a match to TRBD2. V was pared by 5 bases and J by 2 bases, with 9 bases of the junction left unmatched. This CDR3 has 16 residues. Germline lookup yields CDR1 SEHNR and CDR2 FQNEAQ (reference sequence). The CDR3 region is CASSSIRGEPYNEQFF. In DNA form, the CDR3 reads TGTGCCAGCAGCAGTATACGGGGGGAACCCTACAATGAGCAGTTCTTC.

V and J are TRBV6-1 and TRBJ1-4; perhaps TRBD1 as D (5 bases). Trimming cost V 1 base and J 4 bases, with 10 bases left between them. Germline values: CDR1 MNHNS, CDR2 SASEGT. The CDR3 runs 15 residues. The CDR3 sequence is CASSEETAFNEKLFF. The CDR3 DNA follows: TGTGCCAGCAGTGAAGAGACAGCCTTTAATGAAAAACTGTTTTTT.

The table lists this clonotype with many counts. The chain uses TRBV5-1 and TRBJ2-1, with a weak D call TRBD2 (7 bases). V was shortened by 5 bases and J by 4 bases, with 13 bases between the two germline ends. Germline CDR1 reads SGHRS; CDR2 reads YFSETQ. This CDR3 spans 14 amino acids. CDR3 coding DNA: TGCGCCAGCAGGGGAGGGCAGGGGTACAATGAGCAGTTCTTC. Encoded protein: CASRGGQGYNEQFF.

The sample holds many counts of this clonotype. The J gene is TRBJ2-1, the V gene TRBV5-8; tentatively, D is TRBD2 (6 bases). V shed 4 bases and J shed 0 bases, with 11 bases lying between them. Germline CDR1 is SGHTS and CDR2 is YDEGEE. The CDR3 is 15 amino acids. The DNA of the CDR3 is TGTGCCAGCAGCGGGCTGGGGGGCTCCTACAATGAGCAGTTCTTC. Translated: CASSGLGGSYNEQFF.

This clonotype occurred many times. V is TRBV7-2 and J is TRBJ2-3; D uncertain. Germline V CDR1 and CDR2: SGHTA, FQGNSA. This CDR3 has 16 residues. Trimming cost V 3 bases and J 2 bases, with 15 bases left between them. CDR3 DNA: TGTGCCAGCAGCTTCGACCTCTCTCCTAACACAGATACGCAGTATTTT. This sequence encodes CASSFDLSPNTDTQYF.

This clonotype was detected many times. The chain carries TRBV4-3 and TRBJ1-3; D is unresolved. Between the trimmed V and J ends, which lost 0 bases and 2 bases, there was a span of 8 bases. The CDR3 runs to 15 residues. Looked up from germline, CDR1 is LGHNA and CDR2 is YSLEER. CDR3 in amino acids: CASSQDMLAGNTIYF. In DNA form, the CDR3 reads TGCGCCAGCAGCCAAGATATGTTAGCTGGAAACACCATATATTTT.

This rearrangement joins TRBV7-9 to TRBJ2-2, with 12 bases aligning to TRBD2. This CDR3 is 15 amino acids long. In germline, CDR1 is SEHNR, CDR2 FQNEAQ (reference sequence). With V trimmed by 5 bases and J by 7 bases, 5 bases remained unmatched. The CDR3 DNA sequence: TGTGCCAGCAGCGTGACTAGCGGGGGCAGCGGGGAGCTGTTTTTT. It is translated as CASSVTSGGSGELFF.

The chain uses TRBV6-1 and TRBJ2-1; TRBD2 matches at 9 bases. From germline, CDR1 is MNHNS and CDR2 SASEGT. The V and J ends lost 6 bases and 2 bases, in that order; junction bases with no gene match: 11. This CDR3 region has 17 residues. The CDR3 nucleotides are TGTGCCAGCAGCCGGGTATTGACTAGCGGTGCCTACAATGAGCAGTTCTTC. Translated: CASSRVLTSGAYNEQFF.

This clonotype was picked up many times. The chain links TRBV6-1 to TRBJ2-7; no clear D gene. Per germline, CDR1 MNHNS and CDR2 SASEGT. V was clipped by 6 bases and J by 4 bases, with 19 bases between them. This CDR3 spans 15 amino acids. Here the CDR3 reads CASRRQVQAFYEQYF. CDR3 sequence (DNA): TGTGCCAGCAGGCGTCAAGTACAAGCTTTTTACGAGCAGTACTTC.

The chain is built from TRBV9 and TRBJ2-3; 8 bases fit TRBD2. CDR1 SGDLS and CDR2 YYNGEE come from the germline V gene. The CDR3 sequence is 15 residues long. Unmatched junction bases numbered 4, after V lost 1 base and J lost 3 bases. The CDR3 DNA sequence: TGTGCCAGCAGCGTAATGGGACTAGTTACAGATACGCAGTATTTT. Its protein is CASSVMGLVTDTQYF.

The chain employs TRBV25-1 and TRBJ2-1; 9 bases line up with TRBD1. This CDR3 is built from 18 residues. Germline V CDR1 and CDR2: MGHDK, SYGVNS. After removal of 5 bases from V and 0 bases from J, the junction contained 11 bases not matched to a gene. DNA of the CDR3: TGTGCCAGCAGTCAATTCCCCGGGACAGGGAGCTCCTACAATGAGCAGTTCTTC. It codes for CASSQFPGTGSSYNEQFF.

At least ten counts were recorded for this clonotype. The chain employs TRBV20-1 and TRBJ2-1, with D unresolved. This CDR3 has 15 amino acids. The germline V and J ends were trimmed by 3 bases and 6 bases, with 18 bases remaining between them. Per germline, CDR1 DFQATT and CDR2 SNEGSKA (reference sequence). The CDR3: CSARRPYPTGNEQFF. The CDR3, as DNA: TGCAGTGCTAGGCGTCCCTACCCGACTGGCAATGAGCAGTTCTTC.

This clonotype showed up many times. The J gene is TRBJ2-7, the V gene TRBV6-2 or TRBV6-3; no clear D. Germline-derived CDR1 and CDR2 are MNHEY and SVGEGT. The CDR3 runs to 16 residues. V lost 3 bases and J lost 0, with 15 bases in between. CDR3 residues: CASSYEEGRTSYEQYF. The CDR3 DNA is TGTGCCAGCAGTTATGAGGAAGGACGGACCTCCTACGAGCAGTACTTC.

In its sample, this clonotype was seen a few times. The gene calls are TRBV5-6 and TRBJ2-1, with 7 bases that match TRBD2. The length of the CDR3 is 16 residues. CDR1 is SGHDT, CDR2 YYEEEE, per germline. V lost 7 bases, J lost 3 bases, and 13 bases stayed unmatched. The CDR3 bases are TGTGCCAGCTGTGGGGGGGGGTTGGTGGTCTACAATGAGCAGTTCTTC. This encodes CASCGGGLVVYNEQFF.

The V gene is TRBV24-1, the J gene TRBJ2-2, with 11 bases that match TRBD2. V was pared by 1 base and J by 1 base, with 4 bases of the junction left unmatched. The CDR3 loop spans 18 amino acids. Germline CDR1 reads KGHDR; CDR2 reads SFDVKD. This CDR3 is CATSDFSGRAENTGELFF. CDR3 coding DNA: TGTGCCACCAGTGATTTTAGCGGGAGGGCCGAGAACACCGGGGAGCTGTTTTTT.

This chain connects TRBV4-3 to TRBJ2-5, with a tentative D call TRBD2 (5 bases). This CDR3 has 15 amino acids. The V end lost 1 base, the J end lost 5 bases, and 14 bases lay between the germline ends. Per the germline V gene, CDR1 is LGHNA and CDR2 is YSLEER. The CDR3 loop is CASSQGGERGETQYF. The CDR3 nucleotides are TGCGCCAGCAGCCAAGGTGGGGAGCGAGGCGAGACCCAGTACTTC.

This clonotype was recorded at least ten times. The chain recombines TRBV12-3 or TRBV12-4 with TRBJ2-5, with a tentative D call TRBD1 (5 bases). This CDR3 has 15 amino acids. Trimming left V 2 bases short and J 6 bases short, with 16 bases between. CDR3 amino acids: CASSLPDNHRKTQYF. DNA of the CDR3: TGTGCCAGCAGTTTACCGGACAATCACAGGAAGACCCAGTACTTC.

This clonotype was observed a handful of times. The V call is TRBV3-1, the J call TRBJ2-7; tentative D call: TRBD1 (6 bases). V gave up 7 bases and J gave up 2 bases, with 15 bases separating them. This CDR3 is 14 amino acids long. In germline, CDR1 is LGHDT, CDR2 YNNKEL (reference sequence). The DNA for the CDR3 is TGTGCCAGCAATCCCTCCCCAGGGGCCTACGAGCAGTACTTC. This codes for CASNPSPGAYEQYF.

This clonotype was observed a handful of times. This chain connects TRBV7-2 to TRBJ2-7; D may be TRBD2 (7 bases). V lost 0 bases to trimming and J lost 4 bases, with 19 bases between them. The CDR3 extends over 17 amino acids. The germline gives CDR1 SGHTA, CDR2 FQGNSA. The DNA of the CDR3 is TGTGCCAGCAGCTTAGCGGGGGGGTCAGGGGCGATGTACGAGCAGTACTTC. Its protein is CASSLAGGSGAMYEQYF.

This clonotype was detected ten times or more. The V and J genes are TRBV9 and TRBJ1-4; perhaps TRBD1 as D (6 bases). Germline lookup yields CDR1 SGDLS and CDR2 YYNGEE. Trimming took off 0 bases at V and 6 bases at J, with 15 bases between the two ends. The CDR3 is made up of 16 amino acids. In DNA form, the CDR3 reads TGTGCCAGCAGCGTAGCCGTTGGAGGGGGTGATGAAAAACTGTTTTTT. Translation gives CASSVAVGGGDEKLFF.

There are a few counts of this clonotype. The chain is built from TRBV6-1 and TRBJ2-5; 9 nucleotides agree with TRBD2. Germline assignment: CDR1 MNHNS and CDR2 SASEGT. V shed 6 bases, J shed 4 bases, and the junction held 3 bases outside the gene matches. This CDR3 spans 13 amino acids. The CDR3 loop reads CASRVAGVETQYF. The CDR3 coding sequence is TGTGCCAGCAGGGTAGCGGGGGTAGAGACCCAGTACTTC.

This clonotype was recorded many times. The chain employs TRBV24-1 and TRBJ2-2, with D perhaps TRBD1 (6 bases). Looked up from germline, CDR1 is KGHDR and CDR2 is SFDVKD. Trimming removed 4 bases at V and 3 bases at J, with 8 bases between. This CDR3 is 14 amino acids long. The CDR3 DNA is TGTGCCACCAGTGAACACAGGGACACCGGGGAGCTGTTTTTT. Encoded protein: CATSEHRDTGELFF.